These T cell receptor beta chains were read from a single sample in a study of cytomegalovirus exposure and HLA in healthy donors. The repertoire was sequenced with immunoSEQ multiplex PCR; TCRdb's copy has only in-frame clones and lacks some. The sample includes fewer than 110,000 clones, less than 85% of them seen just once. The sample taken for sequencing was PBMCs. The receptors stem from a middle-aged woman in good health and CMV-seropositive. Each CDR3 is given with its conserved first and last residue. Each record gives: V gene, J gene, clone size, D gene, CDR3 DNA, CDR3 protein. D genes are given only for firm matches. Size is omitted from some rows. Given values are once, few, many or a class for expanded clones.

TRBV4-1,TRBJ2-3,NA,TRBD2,TGCGCCAGCAGCCAGCAGACTACTAGCGGTAGCACAGATACGCAGTATTTT,CASSQQTTSGSTDTQYF
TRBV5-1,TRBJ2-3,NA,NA,TGCGCCAGCAGCTTGGGAACTAGCACAGATACGCAGTATTTT,CASSLGTSTDTQYF
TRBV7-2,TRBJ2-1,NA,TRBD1,TGTGCCAGCAGCTCTTTCGGGACAGGGGGTTGGAATGAGCAGTTCTTC,CASSSFGTGGWNEQFF
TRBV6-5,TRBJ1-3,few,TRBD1,TGTGCCAGCAGTTACGGGGACAGCAGATCCGGAAACACCATATATTTT,CASSYGDSRSGNTIYF
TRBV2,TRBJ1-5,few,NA,TGTGCCAGCAACCGGAGGATTAGCAATCAGCCCCAGCATTTT,CASNRRISNQPQHF
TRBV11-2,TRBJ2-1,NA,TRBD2,TGTGCCAGCAGTCGCCTAGCGGGACATATCAATGAGCAGTTCTTC,CASSRLAGHINEQFF
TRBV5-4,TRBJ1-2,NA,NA,TGTGCCAGCAGCTTGTTTACAGACTATGGCTACACCTTC,CASSLFTDYGYTF
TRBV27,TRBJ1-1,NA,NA,TGTGCCAGCAGTAGAACAGGGACCATGGGGCACACTGAAGCTTTCTTT,CASSRTGTMGHTEAFF
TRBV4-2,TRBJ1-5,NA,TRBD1,TGTGCCAGCAGCCACTCCGGGACAGGGCCCTACCAGCCCCAGCATTTT,CASSHSGTGPYQPQHF
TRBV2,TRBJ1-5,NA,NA,TGTGCCAGCAGTGAGGGGGGGTATAATAGTAATCAGCCCCAGCATTTT,CASSEGGYNSNQPQHF
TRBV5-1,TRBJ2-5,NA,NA,TGCGCCAGCAGCTTGTCTGCGGGCGCCGGTGAGACCCAGTACTTC,CASSLSAGAGETQYF
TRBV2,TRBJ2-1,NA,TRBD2,TGTGCCAGCAGACTAGCGGGGAGATACAATGAGCAGTTCTTC,CASRLAGRYNEQFF
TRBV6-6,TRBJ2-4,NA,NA,TGTGCCAGCAGTTACGGGCAGGGAAAAAACATTCAGTACTTC,CASSYGQGKNIQYF
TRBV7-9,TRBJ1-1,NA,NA,TGTGCCAGCAGCCCATCCGGGCAGAGCGGAGCTTTCTTT,CASSPSGQSGAFF
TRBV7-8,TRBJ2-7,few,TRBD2,TGTGCCAGCAGCTTAGAGGGAGGGAGCTCCTACGAGCAGTACTTC,CASSLEGGSSYEQYF
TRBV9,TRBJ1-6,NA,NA,TGTGCCAGCAGCGTAGATGGGGAGGGGTCACCCCTCCACTTT,CASSVDGEGSPLHF
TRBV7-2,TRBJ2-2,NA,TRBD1,TGTGCCAGCAGCTCACAGGGGGCCCCGAACACCGGGGAGCTGTTTTTT,CASSSQGAPNTGELFF
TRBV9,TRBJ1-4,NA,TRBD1,TGTGCCAGCAGCGTTACCCCGGACAGGGGAGAAAAACTGTTTTTT,CASSVTPDRGEKLFF
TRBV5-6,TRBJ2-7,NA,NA,TGTGCCAGCAGCTTACTCGGGTTGTCCTACGAGCAGTACTTC,CASSLLGLSYEQYF
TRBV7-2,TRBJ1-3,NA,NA,TGTGCCAGCGCAGTGAACTCTGGAAACACCATATATTTT,CASAVNSGNTIYF
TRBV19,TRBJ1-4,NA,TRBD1,TGTGCCAGTACTCCCCACGGACAGGGAACTAATGAAAAACTGTTTTTT,CASTPHGQGTNEKLFF
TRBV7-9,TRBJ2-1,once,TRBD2,TGTGCCAGCAGCCCCCTGACTAGCGGGTTTCACAATGAGCAGTTCTTC,CASSPLTSGFHNEQFF
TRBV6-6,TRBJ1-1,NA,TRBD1,TGTGCCAGCAGTCTGACAGGGGAGAACACTGAAGCTTTCTTT,CASSLTGENTEAFF
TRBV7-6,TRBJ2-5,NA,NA,TGTGCCAGCAGCTTAGCTGAGAGAGAGACCCAGTACTTC,CASSLAERETQYF
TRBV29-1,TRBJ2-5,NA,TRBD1,TGCAGCGTTGAGGGACAGGGTCTGCAGACCCAGTACTTC,CSVEGQGLQTQYF
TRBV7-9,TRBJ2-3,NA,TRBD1,TGTGCCAGCAGTCTTTGGACAGGCAGCACAGATACGCAGTATTTT,CASSLWTGSTDTQYF